Below are 25 T cell receptor beta chains sequenced from a single sample in a study of beta chain features in type 1 diabetes. For these receptors, no antigen is known. Study-wide results and caveats: In all four CD4+ subsets, TCRB CDR3 length was significantly, moderately reduced in type 1 diabetes.

What was sequenced were expressed TCRB transcripts, since all of the isolated RNA had been reverse transcribed. Only in-frame clones appear in the TCRdb table, and some are missing; sequencing was by immunoSEQ multiplex PCR. The table records some 370,000 clones, around 10% of them present only once. Sequenced sample: central memory CD4+ T cells from blood. Receptors were obtained from a man aged 25-40 years with type 1 diabetes.

This chain links TRBV5-1 with TRBJ2-2, with D perhaps matching TRBD1 (6 bases). Between the trimmed V and J ends, which lost 4 bases and 6 bases, there was a span of 19 bases. This CDR3 region has 16 residues. Germline CDR1 reads SGHRS; CDR2 reads YFSETQ. The CDR3 DNA sequence: TGCGCCAGCAGCCGGGACGGGACACAGATGGCCGGGGAGCTGTTTTTT. This encodes CASSRDGTQMAGELFF.

V and J are TRBV2 and TRBJ1-1, with a tentative D call TRBD1 (5 bases). Germline CDR1 and CDR2: SNHLY and FYNNEI. V dropped 4 bases and J dropped 2 bases, with 8 bases sitting between them. This CDR3 comprises 13 residues. DNA of the CDR3: TGTGCCAGCAGTGGTAGGGGCAACACTGAAGCTTTCTTT. Its translation: CASSGRGNTEAFF. Full variable domain (missing parts from reference TRBV2 and TRBJ1-1): EPEVTQTPSHQVTQMGQEVILRCVPISNHLYFYWYRQILGQKVEFLVSFYNNEISEKSEIFDDQFSVERPDGSNFTLKIRSTKLEDSAMYFCASSGRGNTEAFFGQGTRLTVV.

The chain combines TRBV7-2 with TRBJ1-3, with D uncertain. V lost 2 bases, J lost 3 bases, and 14 bases lay in between. The CDR3 totals 16 residues. Germline V gives CDR1 SGHTA, CDR2 FQGNSA. CDR3 nucleotides: TGTGCCAGCAGCTTAAGATCGGCGGGAGGTGGAAACACCATATATTTT. As protein: CASSLRSAGGGNTIYF. The whole variable domain, remainder taken from reference TRBV7-2 and TRBJ1-3, is GAGVSQSPSNKVTEKGKDVELRCDPISGHTALYWYRQSLGQGLEFLIYFQGNSAPDKSGLPSDRFSAERTGGSVSTLTIQRTQQEDSAVYLCASSLRSAGGGNTIYFGEGSWLTVV.

This clone occurred a few times. The chain is built from TRBV6-6 and TRBJ1-5; 9 positions match TRBD1. Germline V CDR1 and CDR2: MNHNY, SVGAGI (reference sequence). This CDR3 has 16 residues. With V trimmed by 5 bases and J by 2 bases, 7 bases remained unmatched. The CDR3 DNA is TGTGCCAGCAGTACACAGGGGGCGCGTGGCAATCAGCCCCAGCATTTT. This codes for CASSTQGARGNQPQHF.

The genes are TRBV29-1 and TRBJ2-4; D is ambiguous. Germline values: CDR1 SQVTM, CDR2 ANQGSEA. The CDR3 is made up of 13 amino acids. Between the trimmed V and J ends, which lost 3 bases and 0 bases, there was a span of 6 bases. CDR3 residues: CSVEAQAKNIQYF. DNA for the CDR3: TGCAGCGTTGAGGCCCAAGCCAAAAACATTCAGTACTTC.

This rearrangement joins TRBV7-2 to TRBJ2-3, with D tentatively TRBD2 (6 bases). The length of the CDR3 is 15 residues. V lost 0 bases and J lost 0, with 7 bases in between. Looked up from germline, CDR1 is SGHTA and CDR2 is FQGNSA. This CDR3 reads CASSLARGSTDTQYF. The CDR3 bases are TGTGCCAGCAGCTTAGCGCGGGGAAGCACAGATACGCAGTATTTT.

The chain links TRBV7-2 to TRBJ1-1; D unresolved. V lost 1 base and J lost 1, with 4 bases in between. There are 13 residues in the CDR3. The germline CDR1 and CDR2 sequences are SGHTA and FQGNSA. This chain's CDR3 is CASSLESNTEAFF. CDR3 sequence (DNA): TGTGCCAGCAGCTTAGAGTCGAACACTGAAGCTTTCTTT.

A few counts support this clone. The chain couples TRBV10-3 to TRBJ2-7; D gene ambiguous. Trimming took 3 bases from V and 3 from J, leaving 12 bases between them. Germline V lookup: CDR1 ENHRY, CDR2 SYGVKD. This CDR3 has 14 amino acids. The CDR3 DNA is TGTGCCATCAGTGAAGGCCAGAACATCTACGAGCAGTACTTC. It codes for CAISEGQNIYEQYF.

V and J are TRBV9 and TRBJ2-3; no clear D. Germline V gene sequence: CDR1 SGDLS, CDR2 YYNGEE. Trimming stripped 0 bases from V and 2 bases from J, with 10 bases between. This CDR3 comprises 15 residues. DNA of the CDR3: TGTGCCAGCAGCGTAGGACTCTCGCCCACAGATACGCAGTATTTT. This gives the protein CASSVGLSPTDTQYF.

The gene calls are TRBV6-1 and TRBJ1-2, with D perhaps TRBD1 (5 bases). The CDR3 spans 14 residues. V was shortened by 7 bases and J by 4 bases, with 16 bases between the two germline ends. The V gene's germline CDR1 is MNHNS and CDR2 SASEGT. The CDR3: CASTRRGSSYGYTF. For the CDR3, the DNA is TGTGCCAGCACCAGACGGGGCAGCAGCTATGGCTACACCTTC.

This sequence joins TRBV5-1 and TRBJ2-5; D might be TRBD2 (6 bases). Trimming shortened V by 5 bases and J by 5 bases, and 25 bases separated the two germline ends. The CDR3 length is 17 residues. Germline CDR1 reads SGHRS; CDR2 reads YFSETQ. CDR3 sequence (DNA): TGCGCCAGCAGTCGGGGTTCGGCGGGACGGATCGCGGAGACCCAGTACTTC. It yields the protein CASSRGSAGRIAETQYF.

The rearrangement links TRBV2 to TRBJ1-6; 10 bases are a match to TRBD1. Germline V gene lookup returns CDR1 SNHLY and CDR2 FYNNEI. This CDR3 region has 14 residues. The trim removed 3 bases at V and 9 bases at J, leaving 2 bases unmatched. The CDR3 DNA reads TGTGCCAGCAGTGAGGACAGGGGGTCTTCACCCCTCCACTTT. Its translation is CASSEDRGSSPLHF.

This clone was seen only a few times. CDR3 DNA sequence: TGTGCCAAGGAATTCAACACCGGGGAGCTGTTTTTT. Translation gives CAKEFNTGELFF. The chain recombines TRBV21-1 with TRBJ2-2. TRBV21-1 is flagged as a pseudogene. CDR3 length: 12 residues.

CDR3 coding DNA: TGTGCCAGCAGTTACCAGATACCGGGACAGAATCAGCCCCAGCATTTT. Encoded protein: CASSYQIPGQNQPQHF. The V gene is TRBV6-5, the J gene TRBJ1-5; the match to TRBD1 covers 7 bases. Trimming cost V 2 bases and J 4 bases; bases outside gene matches: 8. CDR3 length: 16 residues. In germline, CDR1 is MNHEY, CDR2 SVGAGI.

This clone showed up just a few times. V and J are TRBV9 and TRBJ2-3; weak D call: TRBD2 (6 bases). Trimming removed 1 base from V and 3 bases from J, with 9 bases in between. Per germline, CDR1 SGDLS and CDR2 YYNGEE. The CDR3 runs 14 residues. CDR3 protein: CASSVRSGTDTQYF. For the CDR3, the DNA is TGTGCCAGCAGCGTAAGAAGCGGGACAGATACGCAGTATTTT. The full variable domain, its missing parts supplied by reference TRBV9 and TRBJ2-3, is DSGVTQTPKHLITATGQRVTLRCSPRSGDLSVYWYQQSLDQGLQFLIQYYNGEERAKGNILERFSAQQFPDLHSELNLSSLELGDSALYFCASSVRSGTDTQYFGPGTRLTVL.

There are a few counts of this clone. The chain recombines TRBV10-3 with TRBJ2-2; 8 bases agree with TRBD1. Germline CDR1 is ENHRY and CDR2 is SYGVKD. The CDR3 loop spans 14 amino acids. The trim removed 6 bases at V and 7 bases at J, leaving 7 bases unmatched. CDR3 nucleotides: TGTGCCATCAGGATGGGACAGGCTCTCGGGGAGCTGTTTTTT. Translating gives CAIRMGQALGELFF.

The rearrangement links TRBV27 to TRBJ2-7; 15 nucleotides agree with TRBD2. The trim removed 5 bases at V and 2 bases at J, leaving 7 bases unmatched. CDR1 and CDR2 from the germline V gene are MNHEY and SMNVEV (reference sequence). The CDR3 is 17 amino acids. This chain's CDR3 is CASSHGLAGGHAYEQYF. The CDR3 coding sequence is TGTGCCAGCAGTCATGGACTAGCGGGAGGGCACGCCTACGAGCAGTACTTC.

Concerning this clone itself: Within the sample, other DNA sequences also encode this same CDR3. J is TRBJ1-5 and V is TRBV28; D is ambiguous. The germline V and J ends were trimmed by 3 bases and 10 bases, with 13 bases remaining between them. Germline lookup yields CDR1 MDHEN and CDR2 SYDVKM. The CDR3 covers 13 residues. The CDR3 region has the DNA TGTGCCAGCAGTTTCTATCTGGGTCAACCCCAGCATTTT. Translation gives CASSFYLGQPQHF.

In its sample, this clone was seen a few times. J is TRBJ1-1 and V is TRBV10-3; D ambiguous. The CDR3 sequence is 13 residues long. The ends were cut back, 0 bases at V and 8 bases at J, with 10 bases in the middle. CDR1 and CDR2 from the germline V gene are ENHRY and SYGVKD. DNA for the CDR3: TGTGCCATCAGTGAGTCGGACTTCTTCGAAGCTTTCTTT. Amino acid sequence: CAISESDFFEAFF.

In this sample, this clone turned up a few times. The chain links TRBV5-1 to TRBJ1-1, with no clear D. Trimming removed 2 bases at V and 6 bases at J, with 5 bases between. Germline CDR1 SGHRS, CDR2 YFSETQ. The CDR3 consists of 11 residues. DNA of the CDR3: TGCGCCAGCAGCTTAATCTCTGAAGCTTTCTTT. It translates to CASSLISEAFF. The full variable domain, completed using reference TRBV5-1 and TRBJ1-1, is KAGVTQTPRYLIKTRGQQVTLSCSPISGHRSVSWYQQTPGQGLQFLFEYFSETQRNKGNFPGRFSGRQFSNSRSEMNVSTLELGDSALYLCASSLISEAFFGQGTRLTVV.

This chain uses TRBV4-2 with TRBJ2-5; 11 bases line up with TRBD2. The CDR3 sequence is 15 residues long. V shed 5 bases, J shed 5 bases, and the junction held 7 bases outside the gene matches. Germline assignment: CDR1 LGHNA and CDR2 YNFKEQ. The CDR3 nucleotides are TGTGCCAGCAGCTTGGTAGCGGGAGGGGGTGAGACCCAGTACTTC. Its protein product is CASSLVAGGGETQYF.

This clone was counted ten times or more. The rearrangement joins TRBV29-1 to TRBJ2-2; 10 nucleotides agree with TRBD1. CDR1 is SQVTM, CDR2 ANQGSEA, per germline. J gave up 2 bases and V 6 bases, and 9 bases lay outside the gene matches. This CDR3 has 16 amino acids. In DNA, the CDR3 is TGCAGCGTGGGGAAGGACAGGGGGACCAACACCGGGGAGCTGTTTTTT. Translating it yields CSVGKDRGTNTGELFF.

This clone was picked up a small number of times. The chain combines TRBV25-1 with TRBJ1-5; maybe TRBD1 (5 bases). The CDR3 spans 12 residues. The germline V gene has CDR1 MGHDK and CDR2 SYGVNS. Deletions cut 8 bases from V and 2 bases from J, with 7 bases between. The CDR3 protein is CASGGGNQPQHF. The DNA for the CDR3 is TGTGCCAGCGGAGGGGGCAATCAGCCCCAGCATTTT.

There are many counts of this clone. The chain carries TRBV7-9 and TRBJ2-1; either TRBD1 or TRBD2 may fit D (9 bases each). Trimming cost V 5 bases and J 9 bases, with 23 bases left between them. This CDR3 region has 16 residues. In germline, CDR1 is SEHNR, CDR2 FQNEAQ (reference sequence). In nucleotides, the CDR3 is TGTGCCAGCAGCGGACGGTCGCTAGCGGGACAGGGTGAGCAGTTCTTC. It codes for CASSGRSLAGQGEQFF.

The V call is TRBV28, the J call TRBJ2-3; D tentatively fits TRBD1 or TRBD2 (5 bases each). CDR1 MDHEN and CDR2 SYDVKM come from the germline V gene. V lost 6 bases and J lost 6, with 19 bases in between. The CDR3 totals 15 residues. CDR3 coding DNA: TGTGCCAGCAGAAGTGGGACGGCGCGTGTGGATACGCAGTATTTT. It is translated as CASRSGTARVDTQYF.